The 24 T cell receptor beta chains listed next were all sequenced from one sample in a study of tumor-infiltrating lymphocytes in primary liver carcinoma (TCRdb year 2017). TRIzol reagent was used to extract blood RNA from unsorted whole blood, while the DNeasy Blood & Tissue kit provided the germline DNA. The sequencer listed for this sample is Illumina HiSeq 2500. Starting from 450 to 500 ng total RNA, TCRbeta-specific cDNA was produced by reverse transcription with a constant-region primer and ProtoScript II reverse transcriptase. The TCRbeta libraries were prepared through three rounds of nested multiplex PCR following a slightly modified ARM-PCR procedure. Each of the first two PCR rounds ran for approximately 10 cycles and used multiplex TRBV1-TRBV30 forward primers together with a Cbeta reverse primer. TCRdb passed the public sequencing reads through fastp at Q25 and MiXCR, retaining productive beta sequences. Merged by CDR3 protein, the rows form single entries marked with the most common genes and DNA. This sample is represented by fewer than 350,000 distinct CDR3 sequences; less than 75% of them were singletons. Of the sample, under 8.5% is held by the ten largest clones.

What was sequenced was peripheral blood. The receptor source for this set is a man aged 40-49 years with primary liver carcinoma and hepatitis B virus infection.

The chain employs TRBV11-3 and TRBJ2-5; a possible D gene is TRBD2 (5 bases). V was cut by 7 bases and J by 3 bases, with 12 bases left in between. Germline V gene sequence: CDR1 SGHNT, CDR2 YENEEA. The CDR3 has 13 residues. CDR3 protein: CASIPGIEETQYF. The CDR3 DNA is TGTGCCAGCATCCCCGGGATCGAAGAGACCCAGTACTTC.

This clonotype was observed at least ten times. The chain uses TRBV4-2 and TRBJ2-7, with a possible D match to TRBD2 (5 bases). The CDR3 is 17 amino acids. Germline loops: CDR1 LGHNA, CDR2 YNFKEQ. Trimming took off 0 bases at V and 4 bases at J, with 19 bases between the two ends. CDR3 sequence reads: CASSQDGRITGTYEQYF. In DNA, the CDR3 is TGTGCCAGCAGCCAAGATGGGCGGATCACGGGAACGTACGAGCAGTACTTC.

With respect to this clonotype: This may come from a read error, since a much larger clone is one base off. The chain couples TRBV6-1 to TRBJ2-6; TRBD1 matches at 9 bases. CDR1 is MNHNS and CDR2 is SASEGT in the germline V gene. Germline trimming cut 6 bases from V and 6 bases from J; bases unmatched to any gene: 9. This CDR3 contains 16 residues. CDR3 sequence reads: CASSEQGAREANVLTF. DNA of the CDR3: TGTGCCAGCAGCGAACAGGGGGCGAGGGAGGCCAACGTCCTGACTTTC.

As concerns this clonotype: A clone one base away is much larger, so this may be a read error. CDR3 sequence (DNA): TGTGCCGGCAGGAATGGGGGTACGAACACTGAAGCTTTCTTT. As protein: CAGRNGGTNTEAFF. This chain joins TRBV6-2 or TRBV6-3 and TRBJ1-1, with D maybe TRBD1 (5 bases). This CDR3 is 14 amino acids long. Germline V gene lookup returns CDR1 MNHEY and CDR2 SVGEGT.

Worth noting for this clonotype: Possible read error: a much larger clone is one base away. The chain recombines TRBV4-1 with TRBJ2-2, with D hard to call. The CDR3 is 15 residues long. V lost 1 base, J lost 2 bases, and 8 bases lay in between. From germline, CDR1 is MGHRA and CDR2 YSYEKL. This CDR3 is CASSQAARNTGELFF. The DNA for the CDR3 is TGCGCCAGCAGCCAAGCGGCAAGAAACACCGGGGAGCTGTTTTTT.

A remark on this clonotype: Compared with germline, one end of the junction differs, possibly owing to a read error. The V and J genes are TRBV6-9 and TRBJ2-5; no clear D. The CDR3 is 16 amino acids. Looked up from germline, CDR1 is MNHGY and CDR2 is SVAAGI. CDR3 residues: CASSYFPVGGSEIQYF. The CDR3 DNA is TGTGCCAGCAGTTACTTCCCCGTCGGCGGATCTGAGATCCAGTACTTC.

This clonotype has at least ten counts. The chain recombines TRBV11-2 with TRBJ1-5, with no clear D. Germline CDR1 and CDR2: SGHAT and FQNNGV. The V gene lost 5 bases and the J gene lost 2 bases, with 10 bases spanning the gap. This CDR3 has 14 residues. The CDR3 sequence: CASSPGVGNQPQHF. The CDR3 DNA is TGTGCCAGCAGCCCTGGGGTTGGCAATCAGCCCCAGCATTTT.

Note on this clonotype: At one of its ends the junction is not consistent with the germline gene, which may arise from a read error. The chain recombines TRBV6-5 with TRBJ2-7; TRBD1 matches 7 bases. The CDR3 runs to 13 residues. In germline, CDR1 is MNHEY, CDR2 SVGAGI. CDR3 bases: TGTGCCAGCACCCCCGACAGGGCCTACGTGCAGTATTTC. Its protein is CASTPDRAYVQYF.

Concerning this clonotype: A read error may be the cause here, since a much bigger clone is one base away. The chain is built from TRBV4-2 and TRBJ2-5; TRBD2 is a possible D gene (5 bases). V gave up 4 bases and J gave up 3 bases, with 12 bases separating them. Germline V gives CDR1 LGHNA, CDR2 YNFKEQ. This CDR3 spans 14 amino acids. CDR3 bases: TGTGCCAGCAGCCGAGGACTGTACAAAGAGACCCAGTACTTC. Its protein product is CASSRGLYKETQYF.

The CDR3 nucleotides are TGTGCCAGCAACTTCCACGTCGCCGGCAAGCCTATATTCTACAATGAGCAGTTCTTC. It yields the protein CASNFHVAGKPIFYNEQFF. V is TRBV11-2 and J is TRBJ2-1; D is unresolved. From germline, CDR1 is SGHAT and CDR2 FQNNGV. This CDR3 is built from 19 residues. Trimming removed 7 bases from V and 3 bases from J, with 28 bases in between.

Details on this clonotype: A much more abundant neighbour one base away suggests this may be a read error. The rearrangement links TRBV12-3 or TRBV12-4 to TRBJ1-6; 7 nucleotides agree with TRBD1. The CDR3 has 17 residues. V shed 7 bases and J 4 bases; nucleotides not matched to a gene: 13. CDR3 loop: CASNPGTALLYNSPLHF. The CDR3 coding sequence is TGTGCCAGCAACCCCGGGACAGCGCTCCTGTATAATTCACCCCTCCACTTT.

CDR3 bases: TGTGCCAGAAGCCCTAATACAAGCCCTGGAAACACCATATATTTT. Translated: CARSPNTSPGNTIYF. The chain recombines TRBV5-6 with TRBJ1-3; D gene unclear. This CDR3 has 15 residues. V was clipped by 8 bases and J by 2 bases, with 17 bases between them. Germline V gene sequence: CDR1 SGHDT, CDR2 YYEEEE.

J is TRBJ1-2 and V is TRBV28, with 9 nucleotides matching TRBD1. In germline, CDR1 is MDHEN, CDR2 SYDVKM. The V and J ends lost 5 bases and 8 bases, in that order; junction bases with no gene match: 6. The CDR3 contains 13 residues. In DNA form, the CDR3 reads TGTGCCAGCAGTGGACCCGGGACAGGGGGCTACACCTTC. Translation: CASSGPGTGGYTF.

Regarding this clonotype: Possible read error: a much larger clone is one base away. The chain is built from TRBV12-3 or TRBV12-4 and TRBJ2-7; D is uncertain. This CDR3 spans 12 amino acids. V lost 5 bases and J 7 bases, leaving 12 bases between the germline ends. The CDR3 sequence: CASSPLALEQYF. The CDR3 DNA reads TGTGCCAGCAGTCCCTTGGCCCTTGAGCAGTACTTC.

Regarding this clonotype: This could be a read error, since a much larger clone is one nucleotide away. V is TRBV6-2 or TRBV6-3 and J is TRBJ1-1, with D unresolved. Germline V lookup: CDR1 MNHEY, CDR2 SVGEGT. The V gene lost 7 bases and the J gene lost 3 bases, with 15 bases spanning the gap. The CDR3 consists of 14 residues. The CDR3 reads CASNPRWHDTEAFF. The DNA for the CDR3 is TGTGCCAGCAATCCCCGATGGCACGACACTGAAGCTTTCTTT.

This clonotype is a singleton in its sample. An end of the junction differs from the germline gene, which may be a read error. The V call is TRBV6-2 or TRBV6-3, the J call TRBJ2-3; the match to TRBD2 covers 8 bases. Germline CDR1 MNHEY, CDR2 SVGEGT. The CDR3 is 15 amino acids. DNA of the CDR3: TGCGCCAGCGATAGACTAGCGAGAGTCCAAGATACGCAGTATTTT. It specifies CASDRLARVQDTQYF.

Remarks on this clonotype: Possible read error: a much larger clone is one base away. The rearrangement uses TRBV5-1 and TRBJ2-1, with a tentative D call TRBD2 (5 bases). Trimming stripped 0 bases from V and 0 bases from J, with 16 bases between. Germline V CDR1 and CDR2: SGHRS, YFSETQ. This CDR3 is 18 amino acids long. The CDR3 region is CASSLAAVSGRSYNEQFF. The CDR3 bases are TGCGCCAGCAGCTTGGCCGCTGTGAGCGGCCGCTCCTACAATGAGCAGTTCTTC.

In its sample, this clonotype was seen once. The rearrangement uses TRBV6-7 and TRBJ1-2; D call uncertain. TRBV6-7 is known as an ORF, though its function is uncertain. This CDR3 is built from 14 residues. Trimming cost V 6 bases and J 3 bases, with 14 bases left between them. CDR3 sequence reads: CASSAVNWDYGYTF. In DNA, the CDR3 is TGTGCCAGCAGCGCGGTCAACTGGGACTATGGCTACACCTTC.

Note on this clonotype: Because the CDR3 is missing its conserved closing phenylalanine or tryptophan, this is likely a read error. This chain uses TRBV11-2 with TRBJ2-1; D call uncertain. Looked up from germline, CDR1 is SGHAT and CDR2 is FQNNGV. The length of the CDR3 is 13 residues. CDR3 loop: CANSSELYNEQFL. In nucleotides, the CDR3 is TGTGCCAACAGCTCAGAATTATACAATGAGCAGTTCTTA.

This clonotype has just a few counts. The chain links TRBV29-1 to TRBJ2-5, with D perhaps matching TRBD1 (6 bases). The V gene lost 4 bases and the J gene lost 2 bases, with 11 bases spanning the gap. Germline CDR1 SQVTM, CDR2 ANQGSEA. There are 13 residues in the CDR3. The CDR3 here is CSVVGQGQETQYF. The CDR3 coding sequence is TGCAGCGTTGTGGGACAAGGTCAAGAGACCCAGTACTTC.

This clonotype was picked up a small number of times. The chain links TRBV5-6 to TRBJ2-2; D might be TRBD1 (6 bases). Germline V CDR1 and CDR2: SGHDT, YYEEEE. CDR3 length: 15 amino acids. V lost 4 bases, J lost 0 bases, and 10 bases lay in between. This chain's CDR3 is CASSLTGPNTGELFF. For the CDR3, the DNA is TGTGCCAGCAGCCTGACAGGCCCGAACACCGGGGAGCTGTTTTTT.

In regard to this clonotype: With a much larger clone just one base away, this may be a read error. The genes are TRBV4-1 and TRBJ2-3; 8 nucleotides align to TRBD2. The germline V gene encodes CDR1 MGHRA and CDR2 YSYEKL. The CDR3 has 13 amino acids. CDR3 loop: CASNQAGVDTQYF. The CDR3 DNA is TGCGCCAGCAACCAAGCGGGGGTTGATACGCAGTATTTT.

This chain connects TRBV6-5 to TRBJ2-7, with 7 nucleotides matching TRBD1. The CDR3 loop spans 16 amino acids. Looked up from germline, CDR1 is MNHEY and CDR2 is SVGAGI. V lost 0 bases and J lost 5; bases outside the gene matches: 10. CDR3 DNA sequence: TGTGCCAGCAGTTACTCGAGACAGGGCCCAAACAACGAGCAGTACTTC. Its translation is CASSYSRQGPNNEQYF.

For this clonotype: A much larger clone differs from this one at a single base, so this may be a read error. This chain joins TRBV10-2 and TRBJ2-7; TRBD2 is a possible D gene (5 bases). Germline V gene data show CDR1 as WSHSY and CDR2 as SAAADI. The CDR3 consists of 15 residues. The CDR3 loop is CASIEPAAISYEQHF. CDR3 DNA: TGCGCCAGCATAGAACCAGCGGCCATCTCCTACGAGCAGCACTTC.